What follows is one TCR beta chain and its context. These data originate in a study of T cell responses to AZD1222 COVID-19 vaccine. Assay: immunoSEQ multiplex PCR; the TCRdb copy retains only in-frame clones and omits some. In the table there are under 150,000 clones, 80% to 90% of which are singletons. The CDR3 consists of 14 residues. V dropped 4 bases and J dropped 4; count of bases not matched to a gene: 7. CDR1 and CDR2 from the germline V gene are SGHRS and YFSETQ. The starting material was peripheral blood, obtained 28 days after the second AZD1222 dose. The clonotype originates from an adult who received the AZD1222 COVID-19 vaccine. V is TRBV5-1 and J is TRBJ1-2, with 7 bases matching TRBD1. The CDR3 coding sequence is TGCGCCAGCAGCACCTGGGACAGTGTCTATGGCTACACCTTC. This codes for CASSTWDSVYGYTF.